The rows below give T cell receptor beta chains drawn from one sample of a study of T cell responses to AZD1222 COVID-19 vaccine. Data came from immunoSEQ multiplex PCR; TCRdb stores just in-frame clones and leaves some out. The sample has roughly 100,000 clones, 82% seen once. The sequenced sample was peripheral blood, obtained on day 0 of AZD1222 vaccination. The source of these receptors is an adult in good health. Each CDR3 is given without its conserved first and last residue.

>TRBV4-2|TRBJ1-3
ASSQPPGSSGNTIY
>TRBV6-5|TRBJ1-4
ASSYFPVGVEKLF
>TRBV20-1|TRBJ2-7
SARMANEQY
>TRBV28|TRBJ1-5
ASSLGYSQH
>TRBV2|TRBJ1-2
ASKDLFYGYT
>TRBV12-3/TRBV12-4|TRBJ1-2
ASSLTGFPH
>TRBV18|TRBJ1-3
ASSPTGAGRNTIY
>TRBV2|TRBJ1-1
ATPGTPMNTEAF
>TRBV19|TRBJ1-1
ASSAEDRGRNTEAF
>TRBV7-2|TRBJ1-1
ASSLGRRNTEAF
>TRBV19|TRBJ1-1
ASSGYTEAF
>TRBV5-4|TRBJ1-1
ASSSTRVGNTEAF
>TRBV7-2|TRBJ2-3
ASSYSGATDTQY
>TRBV5-1|TRBJ2-7
ASSQDTLYEQY
>TRBV6-5|TRBJ2-5
ATFEVQETQY
>TRBV7-2|TRBJ2-5
ASSAKRGGGETQY
>TRBV14|TRBJ1-1
ASSPRQDTEAF
>TRBV5-1|TRBJ2-3
ASSLRGLASDTQY
>TRBV7-8|TRBJ1-2
ASALGQDYGYT
>TRBV29-1|TRBJ2-7
SVEPGLAGFDEQY